This is a list of T cell receptor beta chains from one sample in a study of blood T cell repertoires in COVID-19. Profiled with immunoSEQ multiplex PCR; TCRdb holds only in-frame clones, not every one. The data hold some 45,000 clones, with 83% observed a single time. Sequences were obtained from peripheral blood. The receptor set was obtained from a man older than 75 in a cohort sampled during active COVID-19. CDR3s include the opening cysteine and the closing phenylalanine or tryptophan. D genes are given only for firm matches. Some rows have no size entry. The others give once, few or many, or a class for an expanded clone.

j_gene: TRBJ1-1
abundance: NA
v_gene: TRBV30
d_gene: NA
CDR3nt: TGTGCCTGGAGTGATATAACAGGGTTTAAGGCTTTCTTT
CDR3aa: CAWSDITGFKAFF

j_gene: TRBJ1-1
abundance: NA
v_gene: TRBV5-1
d_gene: NA
CDR3nt: TGCGCCAGCACCCTAGGGAGAGGGCGCTTGGGAACTGAAGCTTTCTTT
CDR3aa: CASTLGRGRLGTEAFF

j_gene: TRBJ2-5
abundance: NA
v_gene: TRBV18
d_gene: TRBD1
CDR3nt: TGTGCCAGCTCCTCCTACAGGGACAGCCCGACCCAGTACTTC
CDR3aa: CASSSYRDSPTQYF

j_gene: TRBJ1-5
abundance: NA
v_gene: TRBV3-1/TRBV3-2
d_gene: TRBD1
CDR3nt: TGTGCCAGCAGCCACGGGACAGGTAATCAGCCCCAGCATTTT
CDR3aa: CASSHGTGNQPQHF

j_gene: TRBJ1-1
abundance: few
v_gene: TRBV6-5
d_gene: NA
CDR3nt: TGTGCCAGCACCATCGTTAGGGGGAACACTGAAGCTTTCTTT
CDR3aa: CASTIVRGNTEAFF

j_gene: TRBJ2-2
abundance: few
v_gene: TRBV9
d_gene: TRBD1
CDR3nt: TGTGCCAGCAGCGGTACACCGACAGGGCCGCCCACCGGGGAGCTGTTTTTT
CDR3aa: CASSGTPTGPPTGELFF

j_gene: TRBJ2-5
abundance: NA
v_gene: TRBV7-2
d_gene: NA
CDR3nt: TGTGCCAGCAGCCTGGGGGCGACCCAGTACTTC
CDR3aa: CASSLGATQYF

j_gene: TRBJ1-1
abundance: NA
v_gene: TRBV6-2/TRBV6-3
d_gene: NA
CDR3nt: TGTGCCAGCAGTTACGGCAGGGTGAACACTGAAGCTTTCTTT
CDR3aa: CASSYGRVNTEAFF

j_gene: TRBJ2-1
abundance: NA
v_gene: TRBV7-2
d_gene: TRBD2
CDR3nt: TGTGCCAGCAGCTCGACTAGCGGAGTATACAATGAGCAGTTCTTC
CDR3aa: CASSSTSGVYNEQFF

j_gene: TRBJ2-6
abundance: NA
v_gene: TRBV7-9
d_gene: NA
CDR3nt: TGTGCCAGCAGCTTGGGGGGTCTCGGGGCCAACGTCCTGACTTTC
CDR3aa: CASSLGGLGANVLTF

j_gene: TRBJ2-1
abundance: NA
v_gene: TRBV19
d_gene: TRBD2
CDR3nt: TGTGCCAGTAGTAAATGGACTAGCGGGAGTATAAATGAGCAGTTCTTC
CDR3aa: CASSKWTSGSINEQFF

j_gene: TRBJ1-4
abundance: NA
v_gene: TRBV7-8
d_gene: NA
CDR3nt: TGTGCCAGCAGCTCTTCAACTAATGAAAAACTGTTTTTT
CDR3aa: CASSSSTNEKLFF

j_gene: TRBJ1-2
abundance: few
v_gene: TRBV7-8
d_gene: TRBD1
CDR3nt: TGTGCCAGCAGCTTAATCCGGCGAAACAGGGGATATGGCTACACCTTC
CDR3aa: CASSLIRRNRGYGYTF

j_gene: TRBJ1-2
abundance: NA
v_gene: TRBV28
d_gene: NA
CDR3nt: TGTGCCAGCAGTTGGTCGGTGTCTAACTATGGCTACACCTTC
CDR3aa: CASSWSVSNYGYTF

j_gene: TRBJ1-2
abundance: NA
v_gene: TRBV7-9
d_gene: NA
CDR3nt: TGTGCCAGCAGCTTAGGGGCTGGAGGGGACTATGGCTACACCTTC
CDR3aa: CASSLGAGGDYGYTF

j_gene: TRBJ2-7
abundance: NA
v_gene: TRBV2
d_gene: NA
CDR3nt: TGTGCCAGCAGGAATTCACAACAACAGGCTTCCGAGCAGTACTTC
CDR3aa: CASRNSQQQASEQYF

j_gene: TRBJ2-7
abundance: few
v_gene: TRBV2
d_gene: NA
CDR3nt: TGTGCCAGCAGTGAACGACAGCTCTCCTACGAGCAGTACTTC
CDR3aa: CASSERQLSYEQYF

j_gene: TRBJ2-7
abundance: few
v_gene: TRBV27
d_gene: NA
CDR3nt: TGTGCCAGCAGTCTAGGCGCGGATACCTACGAGCAGTACTTC
CDR3aa: CASSLGADTYEQYF

j_gene: TRBJ2-5
abundance: NA
v_gene: TRBV3-1/TRBV3-2
d_gene: TRBD2
CDR3nt: TGTGCCAGCAGCCAAGTCGGGACTAGCCAAGAGACCCAGTACTTC
CDR3aa: CASSQVGTSQETQYF

j_gene: TRBJ1-2
abundance: NA
v_gene: TRBV5-5
d_gene: NA
CDR3nt: TGTGCCAGCAGTCCCGAGAGCTATGGCTACACCTTC
CDR3aa: CASSPESYGYTF

j_gene: TRBJ2-7
abundance: NA
v_gene: TRBV4-1
d_gene: TRBD2
CDR3nt: TGCGCCAGCAGCCAGACTAGCGGGGGGGTCTCCTACGAGCAGTACTTC
CDR3aa: CASSQTSGGVSYEQYF

j_gene: TRBJ1-1
abundance: NA
v_gene: TRBV19
d_gene: NA
CDR3nt: TGTGCCAGTAACTTCAGGGGAGGGGGCACTGAAGCTTTCTTT
CDR3aa: CASNFRGGGTEAFF

j_gene: TRBJ2-5
abundance: NA
v_gene: TRBV9
d_gene: TRBD2
CDR3nt: TGTGCCAGCAGCGTAGGGGGCCAGCGGGGGGCCCAAGAGACCCAGTACTTC
CDR3aa: CASSVGGQRGAQETQYF

j_gene: TRBJ1-1
abundance: NA
v_gene: TRBV5-6
d_gene: NA
CDR3nt: TGTGCCAGCAGCGTGGGAAGTCGGGCTTTCTTT
CDR3aa: CASSVGSRAFF

j_gene: TRBJ1-6
abundance: NA
v_gene: TRBV28
d_gene: NA
CDR3nt: TGTGCCAGCAGTTTCAGGGTGTGGCCCCTCCACTTT
CDR3aa: CASSFRVWPLHF

j_gene: TRBJ2-1
abundance: NA
v_gene: TRBV5-1
d_gene: TRBD2
CDR3nt: TGCGCCAGCAGCTTGGCGACTAGCGGGTACAATGAGCAGTTCTTC
CDR3aa: CASSLATSGYNEQFF

j_gene: TRBJ2-2
abundance: NA
v_gene: TRBV19
d_gene: NA
CDR3nt: TGTGCCAGCAATAGGGACACCAACACCGGGGAGCTGTTTTTT
CDR3aa: CASNRDTNTGELFF

j_gene: TRBJ2-6
abundance: NA
v_gene: TRBV6-5
d_gene: TRBD1
CDR3nt: TGTGCCAGCATCACCGACAGGGCTGGGGCCAACGTCCTGACTTTC
CDR3aa: CASITDRAGANVLTF

j_gene: TRBJ2-7
abundance: NA
v_gene: TRBV4-1
d_gene: TRBD2
CDR3nt: TGCGCCAGCAGCCGAGGGACTAGGAGCTCCTACGAGCAGTACTTC
CDR3aa: CASSRGTRSSYEQYF

j_gene: TRBJ1-5
abundance: NA
v_gene: TRBV28
d_gene: NA
CDR3nt: TGTGCCAGCAGTTTATGGGGCAGACCCGATCAGCCCCAGCATTTT
CDR3aa: CASSLWGRPDQPQHF

j_gene: TRBJ1-6
abundance: NA
v_gene: TRBV6-5
d_gene: NA
CDR3nt: TGTGCCAGCAGTTGGGGACTGGGCAATTCACCCCTCCACTTT
CDR3aa: CASSWGLGNSPLHF